Listed here are 19 T cell receptor beta chains from one sample, sequenced in a study of T cells in localized non-small cell lung cancer. Generated by immunoSEQ multiplex PCR, the TCRdb table keeps only in-frame clones and is missing some. Of around 130,000 clones in the sample, about 89% were seen once. Sequencing used peripheral blood, obtained before any cancer treatment. Receptors originate from a female donor of 60 years or more with stage I lung adenocarcinoma.

The chain is built from TRBV2 and TRBJ1-1; D gene unclear. Germline CDR1 is SNHLY and CDR2 is FYNNEI. The CDR3 consists of 13 residues. Trimming left V 4 bases short and J 5 bases short, with 11 bases between. As DNA, the CDR3 is TGTGCCAGCAGTGCGACGGGAGGGACTGAAGCTTTCTTT. Protein product: CASSATGGTEAFF.

This clone was recorded once. The gene calls are TRBV27 and TRBJ2-7, with D unclear. V lost 4 bases and J 4 bases, leaving 8 bases between the germline ends. Germline V gene sequence: CDR1 MNHEY, CDR2 SMNVEV (reference sequence). CDR3 length: 12 residues. CDR3 DNA: TGTGCCAGCAGTTCTATGGGATACGAGCAGTACTTC. Translated, it gives CASSSMGYEQYF.

The chain couples TRBV27 to TRBJ1-5; D is possibly TRBD1 (5 bases). CDR3 length: 13 residues. V was cut by 5 bases and J by 3 bases, with 8 bases left in between. Per germline, CDR1 MNHEY and CDR2 SMNVEV (reference sequence). In DNA form, the CDR3 reads TGTGCCAGCAGTAGGGGCACCAATCAGCCCCAGCATTTT. Translation: CASSRGTNQPQHF.

V and J are TRBV19 and TRBJ1-3; the match to TRBD1 covers 8 bases. The CDR3 consists of 17 residues. The V gene's germline CDR1 is LNHDA and CDR2 SQIVND (reference sequence). J was trimmed by 0 bases and V by 3 bases; bases with no gene match: 7. CDR3 sequence (DNA): TGTGCCAGTAGTATGTACAGGGGGGACAGCTCTGGAAACACCATATATTTT. Translating gives CASSMYRGDSSGNTIYF. The full variable domain, its missing parts supplied by reference TRBV19 and TRBJ1-3, is DGGITQSPKYLFRKEGQNVTLSCEQNLNHDAMYWYRQDPGQGLRLIYYSQIVNDFQKGDIAEGYSVSREKKESFPLTVTSAQKNPTAFYLCASSMYRGDSSGNTIYFGEGSWLTVV.

This sequence joins TRBV19 and TRBJ2-6; D unresolved. This CDR3 is built from 15 residues. From germline, CDR1 is LNHDA and CDR2 SQIVND (reference sequence). The V end was cut by 8 bases, the J end by 3 bases, with 14 bases between. Here the CDR3 DNA reads TGTGCCAGTGAGGACCCTTGGGATGGGGCCAACGTCCTGACTTTC. Translation: CASEDPWDGANVLTF.

The J gene is TRBJ2-7, the V gene TRBV2; 7 bases fit TRBD1. V gave up 9 bases and J gave up 0 bases; unmatched junction bases: 5. Germline lookup yields CDR1 SNHLY and CDR2 FYNNEI. The CDR3 spans 13 residues. CDR3 coding DNA: TGTGCCAGGGGACAGTCAAGCTCCTACGAGCAGTACTTC. This encodes CARGQSSSYEQYF.

CDR3 protein: CASSPRLAEGSDTQYF. For the CDR3, the DNA is TGTGCCAGTAGTCCCCGACTAGCGGAGGGTTCAGATACGCAGTATTTT. This chain uses TRBV19 with TRBJ2-3; 9 bases fit TRBD2. V gave up 5 bases and J gave up 4 bases; unmatched junction bases: 10. The germline V gene has CDR1 LNHDA and CDR2 SQIVND (reference sequence). This CDR3 is built from 16 residues.

This chain uses TRBV27 with TRBJ2-5, with D perhaps TRBD1 (6 bases). There are 15 residues in the CDR3. Trimming shortened V by 4 bases and J by 6 bases, and 18 bases separated the two germline ends. Germline-derived CDR1 and CDR2 are MNHEY and SMNVEV (reference sequence). CDR3 sequence reads: CASSSRGRMGKTQYF. In nucleotides, the CDR3 is TGTGCCAGCAGTTCCAGGGGCAGGATGGGCAAGACCCAGTACTTC.

The CDR3: CASSLGGGSGNTIYF. CDR3 DNA: TGTGCCAGCAGTCTTGGGGGTGGCTCTGGAAACACCATATATTTT. J is TRBJ1-3 and V is TRBV6-5; tentatively, D is TRBD1 (5 bases). Per the germline V gene, CDR1 is MNHEY and CDR2 is SVGAGI. The CDR3 extends over 15 amino acids. Trimming took off 5 bases at V and 0 bases at J, with 11 bases between the two ends.

In its sample, this clone is medium-sized. The chain joins TRBV20-1 to TRBJ2-3; 8 bases are shared with TRBD1. Germline V gives CDR1 DFQATT, CDR2 SNEGSKA (reference sequence). The trim removed 4 bases at V and 9 bases at J, leaving 3 bases unmatched. This CDR3 has 11 amino acids. The CDR3 loop is CSAKTGVTQYF. CDR3 in DNA: TGCAGTGCTAAGACAGGGGTAACGCAGTATTTT.

As for this clone: Different DNA sequences within this sample yield the same CDR3. V usage is TRBV2 and J usage is TRBJ2-3; 13 bases agree with TRBD2. The CDR3 is 15 residues long. V was clipped by 5 bases and J by 6 bases; unmatched bases: 5. Germline V gene lookup returns CDR1 SNHLY and CDR2 FYNNEI. CDR3 nucleotides: TGTGCCAGCAGTCTACTAGCGGGAGGGACGGATACGCAGTATTTT. It yields the protein CASSLLAGGTDTQYF.

The chain has TRBV18 and TRBJ2-7; perhaps TRBD1 as D (7 bases). The ends were cut back, 3 bases at V and 5 bases at J, with 14 bases in the middle. The CDR3 consists of 14 residues. Germline V CDR1 and CDR2: KGHSH, LQKENI. CDR3 residues: CASSPVQGGDEQYF. The CDR3 region has the DNA TGTGCCAGCTCACCTGTTCAGGGGGGAGACGAGCAGTACTTC. Together with reference TRBV18 and TRBJ2-7, the CDR3 gives the full variable domain: NAGVMQNPRHLVRRRGQEARLRCSPMKGHSHVYWYRQLPEEGLKFMVYLQKENIIDESGMPKERFSAEFPKEGPSILRIQQVVRGDSAAYFCASSPVQGGDEQYFGPGTRLTVT.

This clone was observed a single time. V usage is TRBV11-3 and J usage is TRBJ2-3; D is ambiguous. In germline, CDR1 is SGHNT, CDR2 YENEEA. The CDR3 covers 13 residues. Trimming cost V 6 bases and J 6 bases, with 13 bases left between them. CDR3 nucleotide sequence: TGTGCCAGCAGACCAAGTTCCGGGGATACGCAGTATTTT. Protein sequence: CASRPSSGDTQYF. The whole variable domain, remainder taken from reference TRBV11-3 and TRBJ2-3, is EAGVVQSPRYKIIEKKQPVAFWCNPISGHNTLYWYLQNLGQGPELLIRYENEEAVDDSQLPKDRFSAERLKGVDSTLKIQPAELGDSAVYLCASRPSSGDTQYFGPGTRLTVL.

J is TRBJ1-2 and V is TRBV5-1; a weak D match, TRBD1 (5 bases). Germline loops: CDR1 SGHRS, CDR2 YFSETQ. The CDR3 contains 13 residues. Deletions cut 3 bases from V and 4 bases from J, with 10 bases between. DNA for the CDR3: TGCGCCAGCAGCTGGGACGGTCCCTATGGCTACACCTTC. This gives the protein CASSWDGPYGYTF.

A single count supports this clone. This rearrangement joins TRBV9 to TRBJ2-1; 7 bases map to TRBD2. Per the germline V gene, CDR1 is SGDLS and CDR2 is YYNGEE. There are 16 residues in the CDR3. V shed 2 bases and J 1 base; nucleotides not matched to a gene: 6. The CDR3 here is CASSVGGRFSYNEQFF. Written as DNA, the CDR3 is TGTGCCAGCAGCGTGGGGGGGAGGTTTTCCTACAATGAGCAGTTCTTC.

This clone was seen a few times. The chain combines TRBV11-2 with TRBJ2-5; weak D call: TRBD1 (5 bases). V lost 2 bases to trimming and J lost 7 bases, with 14 bases between them. The CDR3 spans 14 residues. Germline loops: CDR1 SGHAT, CDR2 FQNNGV. The CDR3 region has the DNA TGTGCCAGCAGCTTATCTAGGGAAACAGGGACCCAGTACTTC. The encoded protein is CASSLSRETGTQYF.

This chain joins TRBV18 and TRBJ2-1; 15 nucleotides line up with TRBD2. V dropped 0 bases and J dropped 4; count of bases not matched to a gene: 4. This CDR3 is built from 18 residues. CDR1 is KGHSH, CDR2 LQKENI, per germline. The CDR3 DNA follows: TGTGCCAGCTCACCACCAGGACTAGCGGGAGGGCCTTACAATGAGCAGTTCTTC. Amino acid sequence: CASSPPGLAGGPYNEQFF.

The gene calls are TRBV5-1 and TRBJ2-1; 12 nucleotides align to TRBD2. This CDR3 contains 15 residues. J lost 5 bases, V lost 4 bases, and 4 bases had no gene match. Germline values: CDR1 SGHRS, CDR2 YFSETQ. CDR3 nucleotide sequence: TGCGCCAGCAGCCCTCGGACTAGCGGGAACAATGAGCAGTTCTTC. Translating gives CASSPRTSGNNEQFF.

This clone was observed once. The gene calls are TRBV19 and TRBJ2-1, with D perhaps matching TRBD2 (5 bases). The germline V and J ends were trimmed by 1 base and 7 bases, with 11 bases remaining between them. The germline V gene encodes CDR1 LNHDA and CDR2 SQIVND (reference sequence). The CDR3 is 14 residues long. Written as DNA, the CDR3 is TGTGCCAGTAGTATAGGTGGTCGGGGTAATGAGCAGTTCTTC. Translating it yields CASSIGGRGNEQFF.